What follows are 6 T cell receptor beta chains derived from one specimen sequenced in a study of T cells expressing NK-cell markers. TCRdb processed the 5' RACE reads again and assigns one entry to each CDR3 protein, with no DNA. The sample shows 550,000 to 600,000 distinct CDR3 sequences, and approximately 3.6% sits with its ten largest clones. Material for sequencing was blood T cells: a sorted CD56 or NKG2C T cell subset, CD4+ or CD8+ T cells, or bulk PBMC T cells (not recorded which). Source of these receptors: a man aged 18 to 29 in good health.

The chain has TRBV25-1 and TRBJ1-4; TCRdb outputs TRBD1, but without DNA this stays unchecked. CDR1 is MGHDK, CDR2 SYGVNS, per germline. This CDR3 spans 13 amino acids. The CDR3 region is CASSRTLDEKLFF. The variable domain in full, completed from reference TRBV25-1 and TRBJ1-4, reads EADIYQTPRYLVIGTGKKITLECSQTMGHDKMYWYQQDPGMELHLIHYSYGVNSTEKGDLSSESTVSRIRTEHFPLTLESARPSHTSQYLCASSRTLDEKLFFGSGTQLSVL.

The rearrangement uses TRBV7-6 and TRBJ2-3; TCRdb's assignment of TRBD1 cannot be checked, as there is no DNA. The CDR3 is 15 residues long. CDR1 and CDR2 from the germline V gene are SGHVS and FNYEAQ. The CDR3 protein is CASSDTGGDADTQYF.

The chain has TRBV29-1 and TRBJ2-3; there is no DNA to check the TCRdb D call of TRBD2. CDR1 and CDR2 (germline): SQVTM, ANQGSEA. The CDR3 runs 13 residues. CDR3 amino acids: CSVERGLADTQYF.

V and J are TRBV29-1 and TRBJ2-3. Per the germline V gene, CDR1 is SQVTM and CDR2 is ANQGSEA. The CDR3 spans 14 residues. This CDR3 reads CSVASVRSTDTQYF.

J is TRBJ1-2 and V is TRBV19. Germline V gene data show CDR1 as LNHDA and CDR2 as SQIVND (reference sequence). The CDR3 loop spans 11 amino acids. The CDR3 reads CAIVGNYGYTF.

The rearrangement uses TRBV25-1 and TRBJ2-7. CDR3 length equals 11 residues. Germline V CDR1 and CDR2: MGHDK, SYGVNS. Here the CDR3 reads CASSRRYEQYF.